This T cell receptor (beta chain) is drawn from a study of blood T cell repertoires in COVID-19. Germline trimming cut 6 bases from V and 0 bases from J; bases unmatched to any gene: 4. The germline gives CDR1 SNHLY, CDR2 FYNNEI. This CDR3 has 16 amino acids. Repertoires were generated with immunoSEQ multiplex PCR, while TCRdb's copy carries only in-frame clones and drops some. The sample has about 160,000 clones, 85% to 90% seen once; the top ten hold 10%. Sequencing was done on a sample of peripheral blood. The receptor was isolated from an older woman with COVID-19, enrolled during active disease. The V and J genes are TRBV2 and TRBJ2-3; 12 bases align to TRBD2. DNA for the CDR3: TGTGCCAGCAGCCCCCTAGCGGGGGGGAGCACAGATACGCAGTATTTT. This codes for CASSPLAGGSTDTQYF.